This T cell receptor (beta chain) was observed in a study of shared clonotypes between healthy human individuals. Donors were healthy HIV-negative adults without recently reported acute infections or vaccinations. As concerns this clone: No antigen is known for it. The sample carries other DNA sequences with the same CDR3.

General study findings and limits: A small donor pool kept down the genetic and exposure-history diversity that was represented.

Germline CDR1 SGHRS, CDR2 YFSETQ. V lost 0 bases to trimming and J lost 4 bases, with 2 bases between them. CDR3 length: 11 amino acids. Unsorted PBMC DNA went through sequencing on ten immunoSEQ deep assay plates. Profiled with immunoSEQ multiplex PCR; TCRdb holds only in-frame clones, not every one. The sample lists under 600,000 clones; around 81% were seen once. This chain connects TRBV5-1 to TRBJ2-7; unclear D gene. This receptor was identified in a woman in her thirties or forties in good health. Some clones in this sample may be carry-over from other donors' samples. The source material was PBMCs. CDR3 residues: CASSLGYEQYF. The CDR3 DNA is TGCGCCAGCAGCTTGGGATACGAGCAGTACTTC. Full variable domain (outside the CDR3, taken from reference TRBV5-1 and TRBJ2-7): KAGVTQTPRYLIKTRGQQVTLSCSPISGHRSVSWYQQTPGQGLQFLFEYFSETQRNKGNFPGRFSGRQFSNSRSEMNVSTLELGDSALYLCASSLGYEQYFGPGTRLTVT.